The 8 T cell receptor beta chains below come from one sample, sequenced in a study of blood T cell repertoires in COVID-19. Libraries were prepared by immunoSEQ multiplex PCR; TCRdb keeps only in-frame clonotypes and omits some of them. The top ten clones hold 9.5% to 15% of a sample with 100,000 to 150,000 clones, approximately 88% of them seen once. Sequenced input: peripheral blood. The receptors here all came from a woman in her 30s who had recovered from COVID-19.

This rearrangement joins TRBV19 to TRBJ1-1; no reliable D call. Germline V lookup: CDR1 LNHDA, CDR2 SQIVND (reference sequence). Trimming took 7 bases from V and 2 from J, leaving 8 bases between them. There are 12 residues in the CDR3. The CDR3: CASMRHNTEAFF. The DNA for the CDR3 is TGTGCCAGTATGAGACACAACACTGAAGCTTTCTTT.

This clone came up once. The gene calls are TRBV24-1 and TRBJ1-3; 8 bases line up with TRBD1. Germline trimming cut 5 bases from V and 0 bases from J; bases unmatched to any gene: 5. The CDR3 is 16 amino acids. Germline V gene sequence: CDR1 KGHDR, CDR2 SFDVKD. CDR3 amino acids: CATSVKDRGSGNTIYF. The CDR3 DNA reads as TGTGCCACCAGTGTCAAAGACAGGGGCTCTGGAAACACCATATATTTT.

The chain combines TRBV1 with TRBJ2-1; no check of the table's D call, TRBD1, against the DNA was made. TRBV1 is labeled a pseudogene. This CDR3 contains 16 residues. Written as DNA, the CDR3 is TGCACCAGCAGCATCCCTCGGACAGGGGCATACAATGAGCAGTTCTTC. Its protein is CTSSIPRTGAYNEQFF.

The V and J genes are TRBV28 and TRBJ2-7; D possibly corresponds to TRBD1 (5 bases). Trimming removed 7 bases from V and 2 bases from J, with 9 bases in between. The CDR3 is made up of 12 amino acids. Germline-derived CDR1 and CDR2 are MDHEN and SYDVKM. CDR3 sequence (DNA): TGTGCCAGCAAAACAGGAGCCTACGAGCAGTACTTC. This codes for CASKTGAYEQYF.

The genes are TRBV5-1 and TRBJ2-4; 7 bases agree with TRBD1. This CDR3 is 15 amino acids long. Germline V lookup: CDR1 SGHRS, CDR2 YFSETQ. The V gene end was trimmed by 0 bases and the J gene end by 7 bases; junction bases not matched to a gene: 7. DNA of the CDR3: TGCGCCAGCAGCTTGGAGGGGGCTTTGGGGAACATTCAGTACTTC. It specifies CASSLEGALGNIQYF.

The V and J genes are TRBV6-2 or TRBV6-3 and TRBJ2-7, with 8 nucleotides matching TRBD2. The CDR3 runs 15 residues. Germline CDR1 MNHEY, CDR2 SVGEGT. V lost 0 bases and J lost 4; bases outside the gene matches: 5. The CDR3 protein is CASSYSLPSGYEQYF. DNA for the CDR3: TGTGCCAGCAGTTACTCCCTTCCTAGCGGGTACGAGCAGTACTTC.

Details on this clone: The junction departs from germline at one end; a sequencing error may be responsible. This chain connects TRBV27 to TRBJ2-7; TRBD2 agrees at 8 bases. The CDR3 sequence is 14 residues long. Germline V CDR1 and CDR2: MNHEY, SMNVEV (reference sequence). As DNA, the CDR3 is TGTGCCAGCAGTCTATCGGGAGGGATTTACGAGCAGTACTTC. It encodes CASSLSGGIYEQYF.

The V gene is TRBV7-3, the J gene TRBJ1-2, with D uncertain. This CDR3 comprises 14 residues. Trimming took off 5 bases at V and 6 bases at J, with 16 bases between the two ends. Germline values: CDR1 SGHTA, CDR2 FQGTGA. CDR3 amino acids: CASSQEVLMDGYTF. In nucleotides, the CDR3 is TGTGCCAGCAGCCAAGAGGTTTTGATGGATGGCTACACCTTC.